This TCR beta chain was recovered during a study of shared clonotypes between healthy human individuals. Caucasian adults residing in Nashville, Tennessee made up all the donors. Findings and caveats of the study: Generation probabilities of non-shared clonotypes were lower (relative to those shared by all four donors).

Generated by immunoSEQ multiplex PCR, the TCRdb table keeps only in-frame clones and is missing some. The repertoire has about 95,000 clones, approximately 61% of them found once; the top ten carry roughly 40%. Points on this clone: Its specificity is unknown. This sequence is one base from a far larger clone and is likely a read error.

The germline CDR1 and CDR2 sequences are MGHDK and SYGVNS. V lost 6 bases and J 5 bases, leaving 22 bases between the germline ends. The CDR3 is made up of 16 amino acids. This TCR was sampled from a man aged 25 to 40 in good health. V is TRBV25-1 and J is TRBJ1-2, with a weak D call TRBD1 (5 bases). Sequenced sample: memory CD8+ T cells sorted from blood. Documented subset: CD45RO+ cells pooled with CCR7-negative TemRA cells. CDR3: CASSSRAGNLGYGYTF. CDR3 DNA: TGTGCCAGCAGCTCCCGGGCAGGGAACTTAGGGTATGGCTACACCTTC.